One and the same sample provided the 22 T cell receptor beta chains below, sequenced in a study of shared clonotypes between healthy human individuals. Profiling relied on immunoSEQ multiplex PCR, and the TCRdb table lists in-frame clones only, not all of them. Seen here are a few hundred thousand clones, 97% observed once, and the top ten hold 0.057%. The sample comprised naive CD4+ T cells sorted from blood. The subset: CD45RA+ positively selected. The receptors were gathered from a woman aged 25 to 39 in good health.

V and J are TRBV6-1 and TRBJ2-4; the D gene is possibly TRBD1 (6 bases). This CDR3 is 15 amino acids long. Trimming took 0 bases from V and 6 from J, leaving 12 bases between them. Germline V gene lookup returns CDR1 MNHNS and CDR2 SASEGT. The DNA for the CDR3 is TGTGCCAGCAGTGAAGCGGCCCAAGGGGGAAACATTCAGTACTTC. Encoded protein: CASSEAAQGGNIQYF.

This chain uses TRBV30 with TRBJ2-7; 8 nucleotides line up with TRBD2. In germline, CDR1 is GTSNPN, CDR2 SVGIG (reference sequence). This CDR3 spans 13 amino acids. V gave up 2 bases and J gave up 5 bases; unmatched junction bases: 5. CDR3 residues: CAWSSSGVHEQYF. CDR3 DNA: TGTGCCTGGAGTAGTAGCGGGGTCCACGAGCAGTACTTC.

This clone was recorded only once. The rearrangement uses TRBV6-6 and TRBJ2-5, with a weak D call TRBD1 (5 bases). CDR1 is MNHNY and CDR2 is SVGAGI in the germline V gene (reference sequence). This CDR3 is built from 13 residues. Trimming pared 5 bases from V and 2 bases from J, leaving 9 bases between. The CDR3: CASSRQSQETQYF. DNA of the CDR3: TGTGCCAGCAGTCGACAGTCACAAGAGACCCAGTACTTC.

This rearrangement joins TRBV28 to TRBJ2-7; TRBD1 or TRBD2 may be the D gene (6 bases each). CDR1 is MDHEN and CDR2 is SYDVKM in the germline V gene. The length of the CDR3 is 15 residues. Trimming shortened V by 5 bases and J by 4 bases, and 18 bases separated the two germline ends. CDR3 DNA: TGTGCCAGCAGTCCTTCGGGGGCGCGACCTTACGAGCAGTACTTC. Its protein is CASSPSGARPYEQYF. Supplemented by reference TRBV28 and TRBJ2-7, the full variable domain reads DVKVTQSSRYLVKRTGEKVFLECVQDMDHENMFWYRQDPGLGLRLIYFSYDVKMKEKGDIPEGYSVSREKKERFSLILESASTNQTSMYLCASSPSGARPYEQYFGPGTRLTVT.

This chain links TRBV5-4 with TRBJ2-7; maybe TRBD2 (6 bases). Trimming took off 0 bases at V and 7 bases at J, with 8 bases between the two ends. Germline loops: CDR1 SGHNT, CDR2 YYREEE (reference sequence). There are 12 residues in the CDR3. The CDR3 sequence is CASSLVLAEQYF. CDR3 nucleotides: TGTGCCAGCAGCTTGGTCCTAGCGGAGCAGTACTTC.

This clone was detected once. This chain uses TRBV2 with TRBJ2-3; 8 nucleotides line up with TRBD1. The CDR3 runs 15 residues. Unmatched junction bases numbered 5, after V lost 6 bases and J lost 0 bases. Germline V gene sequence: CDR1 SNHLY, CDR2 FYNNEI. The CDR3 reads CASSGQGASTDTQYF. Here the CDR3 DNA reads TGTGCCAGCAGCGGGCAGGGGGCTAGCACAGATACGCAGTATTTT. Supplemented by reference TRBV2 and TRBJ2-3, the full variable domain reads EPEVTQTPSHQVTQMGQEVILRCVPISNHLYFYWYRQILGQKVEFLVSFYNNEISEKSEIFDDQFSVERPDGSNFTLKIRSTKLEDSAMYFCASSGQGASTDTQYFGPGTRLTVL.

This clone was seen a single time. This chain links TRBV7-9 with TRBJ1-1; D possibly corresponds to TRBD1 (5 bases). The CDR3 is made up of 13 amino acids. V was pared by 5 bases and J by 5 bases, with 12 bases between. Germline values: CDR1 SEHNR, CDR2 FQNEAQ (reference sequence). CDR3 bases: TGTGCCAGCAGCGTGGGGCGTCGGACTGAAGCTTTCTTT. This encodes CASSVGRRTEAFF.

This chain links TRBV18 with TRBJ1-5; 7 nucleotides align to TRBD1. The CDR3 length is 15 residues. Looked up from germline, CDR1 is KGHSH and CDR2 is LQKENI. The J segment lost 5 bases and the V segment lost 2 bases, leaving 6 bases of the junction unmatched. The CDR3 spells CASSPDVQGHQPQHF. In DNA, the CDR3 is TGTGCCAGCTCACCAGACGTACAGGGGCATCAGCCCCAGCATTTT.

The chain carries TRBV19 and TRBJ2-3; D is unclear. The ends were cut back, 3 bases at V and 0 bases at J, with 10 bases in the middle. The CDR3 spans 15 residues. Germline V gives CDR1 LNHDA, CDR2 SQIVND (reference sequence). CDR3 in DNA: TGTGCCAGTAGTATGGGATTAACAAGCACAGATACGCAGTATTTT. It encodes CASSMGLTSTDTQYF. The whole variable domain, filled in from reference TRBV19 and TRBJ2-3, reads DGGITQSPKYLFRKEGQNVTLSCEQNLNHDAMYWYRQDPGQGLRLIYYSQIVNDFQKGDIAEGYSVSREKKESFPLTVTSAQKNPTAFYLCASSMGLTSTDTQYFGPGTRLTVL.

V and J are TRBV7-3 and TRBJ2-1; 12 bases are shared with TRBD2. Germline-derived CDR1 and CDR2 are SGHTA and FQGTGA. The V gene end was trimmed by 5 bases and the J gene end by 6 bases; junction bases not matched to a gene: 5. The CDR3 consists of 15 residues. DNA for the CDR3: TGTGCCAGCAGCCTGACTAGCGGGAGATCCAATGAGCAGTTCTTC. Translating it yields CASSLTSGRSNEQFF.

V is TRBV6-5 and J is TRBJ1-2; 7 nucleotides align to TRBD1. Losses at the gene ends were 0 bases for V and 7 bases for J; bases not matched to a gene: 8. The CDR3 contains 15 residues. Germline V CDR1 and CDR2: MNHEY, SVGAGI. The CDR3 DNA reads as TGTGCCAGCAGTTACTCGACAGGGAGAGATCGTGGCTACACCTTC. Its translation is CASSYSTGRDRGYTF.

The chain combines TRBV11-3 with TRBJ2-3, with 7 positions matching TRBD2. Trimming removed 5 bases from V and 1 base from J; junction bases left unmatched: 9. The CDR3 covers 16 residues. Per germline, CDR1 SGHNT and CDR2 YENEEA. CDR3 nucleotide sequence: TGTGCCAGCAGCGTAAGCGGGGACCGTGGCACAGATACGCAGTATTTT. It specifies CASSVSGDRGTDTQYF.

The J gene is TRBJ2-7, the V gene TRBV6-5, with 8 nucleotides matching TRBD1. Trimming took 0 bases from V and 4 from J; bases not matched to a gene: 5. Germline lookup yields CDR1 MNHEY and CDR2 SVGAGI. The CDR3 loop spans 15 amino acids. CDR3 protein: CASSYSSGGLYEQYF. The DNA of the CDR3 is TGTGCCAGCAGTTACTCATCAGGGGGCTTGTACGAGCAGTACTTC.

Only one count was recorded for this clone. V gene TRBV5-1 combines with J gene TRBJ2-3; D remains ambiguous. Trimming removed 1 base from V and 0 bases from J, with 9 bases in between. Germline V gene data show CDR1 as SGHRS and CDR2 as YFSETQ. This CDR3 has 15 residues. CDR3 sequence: CASSLRQLSTDTQYF. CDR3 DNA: TGCGCCAGCAGCTTGAGGCAGCTTAGCACAGATACGCAGTATTTT. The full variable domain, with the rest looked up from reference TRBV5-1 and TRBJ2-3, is KAGVTQTPRYLIKTRGQQVTLSCSPISGHRSVSWYQQTPGQGLQFLFEYFSETQRNKGNFPGRFSGRQFSNSRSEMNVSTLELGDSALYLCASSLRQLSTDTQYFGPGTRLTVL.

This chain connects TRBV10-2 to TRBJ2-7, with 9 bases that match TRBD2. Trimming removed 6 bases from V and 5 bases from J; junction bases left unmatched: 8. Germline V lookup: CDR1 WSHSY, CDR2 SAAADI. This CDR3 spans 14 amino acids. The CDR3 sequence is CASRRTGTSNEQYF. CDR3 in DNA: TGCGCCAGCAGACGAACCGGGACTAGCAACGAGCAGTACTTC.

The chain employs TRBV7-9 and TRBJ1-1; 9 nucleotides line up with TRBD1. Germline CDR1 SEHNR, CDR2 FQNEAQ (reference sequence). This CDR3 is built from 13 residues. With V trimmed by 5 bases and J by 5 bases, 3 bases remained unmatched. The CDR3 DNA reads TGTGCCAGCAGCCGGGACAGGGTTACTGAAGCTTTCTTT. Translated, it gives CASSRDRVTEAFF. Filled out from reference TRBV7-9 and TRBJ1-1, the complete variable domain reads DTGVSQNPRHKITKRGQNVTFRCDPISEHNRLYWYRQTLGQGPEFLTYFQNEAQLEKSRLLSDRFSAERPKGSFSTLEIQRTEQGDSAMYLCASSRDRVTEAFFGQGTRLTVV.

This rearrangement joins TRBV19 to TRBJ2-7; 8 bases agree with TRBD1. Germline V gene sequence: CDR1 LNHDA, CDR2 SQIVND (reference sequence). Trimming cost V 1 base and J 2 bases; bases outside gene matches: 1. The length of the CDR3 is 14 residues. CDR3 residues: CASSIGQGTYEQYF. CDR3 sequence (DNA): TGTGCCAGTAGTATAGGACAGGGGACCTACGAGCAGTACTTC.

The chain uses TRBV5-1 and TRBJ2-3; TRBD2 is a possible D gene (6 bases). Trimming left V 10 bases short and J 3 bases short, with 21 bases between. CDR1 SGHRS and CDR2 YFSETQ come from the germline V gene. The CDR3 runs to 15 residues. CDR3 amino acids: CACNLLGGKTDTQYF. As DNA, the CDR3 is TGCGCCTGCAACCTCCTGGGGGGAAAGACAGATACGCAGTATTTT.

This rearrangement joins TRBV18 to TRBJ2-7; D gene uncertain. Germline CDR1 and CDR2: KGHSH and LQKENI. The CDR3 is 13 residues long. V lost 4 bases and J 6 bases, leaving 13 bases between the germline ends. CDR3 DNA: TGTGCCAGCTCACAAGGAGAGGAAGGCGAGCAGTACTTC. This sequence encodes CASSQGEEGEQYF.

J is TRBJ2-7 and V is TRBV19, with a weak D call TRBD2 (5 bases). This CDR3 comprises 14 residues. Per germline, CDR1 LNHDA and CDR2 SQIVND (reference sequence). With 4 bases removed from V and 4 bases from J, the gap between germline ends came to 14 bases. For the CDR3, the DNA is TGTGCCAGTAGTAGGGCCGAGGGAGCTTACGAGCAGTACTTC. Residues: CASSRAEGAYEQYF.

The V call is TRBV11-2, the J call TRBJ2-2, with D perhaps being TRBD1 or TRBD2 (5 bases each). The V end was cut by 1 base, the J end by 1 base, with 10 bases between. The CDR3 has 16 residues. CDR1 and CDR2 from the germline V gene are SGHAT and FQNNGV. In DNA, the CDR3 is TGTGCCAGCAGCTTAGGTTCGGGGCAGAACACCGGGGAGCTGTTTTTT. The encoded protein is CASSLGSGQNTGELFF.

The CDR3 coding sequence is TGTGCCAGCACCAGAAGACAGCCTAATGAAAAACTGTTTTTT. Translation gives CASTRRQPNEKLFF. This chain uses TRBV28 with TRBJ1-4, with D maybe TRBD1 (5 bases). CDR3 length: 14 amino acids. CDR1 MDHEN and CDR2 SYDVKM come from the germline V gene. V was pared by 7 bases and J by 3 bases, with 12 bases between.